The rows below give T cell receptor beta chains drawn from one sample of a study of T cell responses to AZD1222 COVID-19 vaccine. Assay used: immunoSEQ multiplex PCR; TCRdb lists only in-frame clones, some missing. The sample holds 96,000 or so clones; 90% are singletons and the top ten take 26%. The specimen was peripheral blood, collected on day 0 of AZD1222 vaccination. The receptors here all came from an adult in good health. The CDR3 runs from the conserved cysteine through the conserved F or W. Each record gives: CDR3 length, V gene, D gene, J gene, clone size, CDR3 DNA, CDR3 protein. The D gene is left open where the match is weak. The listing skips clone size in some rows; elsewhere it reads once, few, many or a size class.

>14|TRBV28|-|TRBJ1-2|-
TGTGCCAGCAGTTTAGCCGCAGGATACTATGGCTACACCTTC
CASSLAAGYYGYTF
>15|TRBV28|-|TRBJ1-5|-
TGTGCCAGCGGAAAGGGACCCCTTGGCAATCAGCCCCAGCATTTT
CASGKGPLGNQPQHF
>14|TRBV18|-|TRBJ1-4|-
TGTGCCAGCTCACCAAGAGGAACGGAGGAGGAACTGTTTTTT
CASSPRGTEEELFF
>15|TRBV5-1|-|TRBJ2-1|-
TGCGCCAGCAGCTGGGACCAAACCTTTTACAATGAGCAGTTCTTC
CASSWDQTFYNEQFF
>13|TRBV12-3/TRBV12-4|-|TRBJ2-7|-
TGTGCCAGCAGTTTAACCAACAGAAACGAGCAGTACTTC
CASSLTNRNEQYF
>15|TRBV28|-|TRBJ2-7|-
TGTGCCAGCACCTCCACTGGGACGGGGACCTACGAGCAGTACTTC
CASTSTGTGTYEQYF
>16|TRBV4-2|-|TRBJ2-2|-
TGTGCCAGCAGCCAAGAGGGTAGCCTGAACACCGGGGAGCTGTTTTTT
CASSQEGSLNTGELFF
>17|TRBV7-2|TRBD1|TRBJ1-1|-
TGTGCCAGCAGCTACCGGGACAGGGGGCTTATGAACACTGAAGCTTTCTTT
CASSYRDRGLMNTEAFF
>14|TRBV9|-|TRBJ2-7|-
TGTGCCAGCAGCGCAGGACCGGGGGCCGGCGAGCAGTACTTC
CASSAGPGAGEQYF
>17|TRBV21-1|-|TRBJ2-5|-
TGTGCCAGCAGCAGCCTCGACCCCCGATGGCTAGCGGGAGTCGGGGACTTC
CASSSLDPRWLAGVGDF
>17|TRBV9|-|TRBJ1-1|-
TGTGCCAGCAGCGTAGATCCCCTGAGTTATGGGAACACTGAAGCTTTCTTT
CASSVDPLSYGNTEAFF
>15|TRBV19|TRBD1|TRBJ1-1|-
TGTGCCAGTAGGTTGTGGGACAGGGGAGGAACTGAAGCTTTCTTT
CASRLWDRGGTEAFF
>17|TRBV5-1|-|TRBJ1-1|-
TGCGCCAGCAGCTTGTGGGACGGCGGCGGTATGAACACTGAAGCTTTCTTT
CASSLWDGGGMNTEAFF
>14|TRBV4-2|-|TRBJ1-5|-
TGTGCCAGCAGCCAAGATGGAAGGGGTCAGCCCCAGCATTTT
CASSQDGRGQPQHF
>15|TRBV5-6|-|TRBJ2-2|-
TGTGCCAGCAGCTTTGGCAGCAGGAACACCGGGGAGCTGTTTTTT
CASSFGSRNTGELFF
>16|TRBV5-1|TRBD1|TRBJ1-1|-
TGCGCCAGCAGCTTGGACAGGGGGCGATTGGGCACTGAAGCTTTCTTT
CASSLDRGRLGTEAFF
>13|TRBV5-4|-|TRBJ2-1|-
TGTGCCAGCAGCTTGGCTAGTGGCGCGGGGATGTTCTTC
CASSLASGAGMFF
>16|TRBV5-1|TRBD1|TRBJ1-1|-
TGCGCCAGCAGCTTGGCTTCCGGGACAGAGAACACTGAAGCTTTCTTT
CASSLASGTENTEAFF
>15|TRBV5-1|-|TRBJ1-6|-
TGCGCCAGCAGCTTGGGGACAGTGGAAAATTCGCCCCTCCACTTT
CASSLGTVENSPLHF
>13|TRBV3-1/TRBV3-2|TRBD2|TRBJ2-1|-
TGTGCCAGCGGTGGCGGGAGGGCCGGCGAGCAGTTCTTC
CASGGGRAGEQFF
>15|TRBV6-6|TRBD2|TRBJ2-2|-
TGTGCCAGCAGGAGACAAGGACTAGCGGGAGGGGAGCTGTTTTTT
CASRRQGLAGGELFF
>15|TRBV7-9|-|TRBJ2-7|-
TGTGCCAGCAGCTGGGGACCGGGACCAAACTACGAGCAGTACTTC
CASSWGPGPNYEQYF
>16|TRBV7-9|-|TRBJ2-7|-
TGTGCCAGCAGCTTTAGGCCATCTGGGGGGGGCCCCGAGCAGTACTTC
CASSFRPSGGGPEQYF
>16|TRBV7-6|-|TRBJ1-6|-
TGTGCCAGCAGCTTAGGTGGGCAGGGCCTAAATTCACCCCTCCACTTT
CASSLGGQGLNSPLHF
>13|TRBV3-1/TRBV3-2|-|TRBJ2-7|-
TGTGCCAGCAGCCAAGCAGACACTTACGAGCAGTACTTC
CASSQADTYEQYF
>16|TRBV19|TRBD2|TRBJ2-2|once
TGTGCCAGTACCGAATTGACTAGCGGATTCACCGGGGAGCTGTTTTTT
CASTELTSGFTGELFF
>15|TRBV3-1/TRBV3-2|TRBD1|TRBJ2-7|-
TGTGCCAGCAGCCCCCGGACAGGGGGCGCGTCCGAGCAGTACTTC
CASSPRTGGASEQYF
>16|TRBV5-1|TRBD2|TRBJ2-2|-
TGCGCCAGCAGCTCGGGACTAGCGATGAACACCGGGGAGCTGTTTTTT
CASSSGLAMNTGELFF
>15|TRBV7-9|-|TRBJ2-3|-
TGTGCCAGCAGCCCTTTACCGGGAGACACAGATACGCAGTATTTT
CASSPLPGDTDTQYF
>14|TRBV28|-|TRBJ1-5|-
TGTGCCAGCAGTTTGGGGGGAAGTCATCAGCCCCAGCATTTT
CASSLGGSHQPQHF
>14|TRBV5-1|-|TRBJ2-7|-
TGCGCCAGCTTAGGTGACGGCCCCTCCTACGAGCAGTACTTC
CASLGDGPSYEQYF
>14|TRBV5-1|-|TRBJ2-3|-
TGCGCCAGCAGCTCTCCCGTGGGAGCGGATACGCAGTATTTT
CASSSPVGADTQYF
>15|TRBV5-1|TRBD1|TRBJ2-1|-
TGCGCCAGCAGCTTGGGCGACAGGGAAGGCGATGAGCAGTTCTTC
CASSLGDREGDEQFF
>15|TRBV18|-|TRBJ1-5|-
TGTGCCAGCTCCCACAACGGGGACACCAATCAGCCCCAGCATTTT
CASSHNGDTNQPQHF
>11|TRBV5-4|-|TRBJ2-1|-
TGTGCCAGCAGCTTATGGAATGAGCAGTTCTTC
CASSLWNEQFF
>16|TRBV27|TRBD1|TRBJ1-5|-
TGTGCCAGCAGTGTCCCACCACGACAGGGAAGTCAGCCCCAGCATTTT
CASSVPPRQGSQPQHF
>17|TRBV7-9|TRBD2|TRBJ2-4|-
TGTGCCAGCAGCTTAGCGATAAGTTTCGTAGCGGGAAACATTCAGTACTTC
CASSLAISFVAGNIQYF
>15|TRBV6-2/TRBV6-3|TRBD2|TRBJ2-3|-
TGTGCCAGCAGTTCCACCACTAGCGCCACAGATACGCAGTATTTT
CASSSTTSATDTQYF
>15|TRBV21-1|-|TRBJ1-1|-
TGTGCCAGCAGCAAATTCTGGGGTGGGAACACTGAAGCTTTCTTT
CASSKFWGGNTEAFF
>15|TRBV7-2|TRBD1|TRBJ2-1|-
TGTGCCACCGCGAAAGGGGGCCCGAGGGACAATGAGCAGTTCTTC
CATAKGGPRDNEQFF
>15|TRBV27|TRBD2|TRBJ2-3|-
TGTGCCAGCAGTTTGGGGACTAGCGGGAGTGGTACGCAGTATTTT
CASSLGTSGSGTQYF
>13|TRBV19|-|TRBJ2-7|-
TGTGCCAGTAGTACTGGACAGTCCTACGAGCAGTACTTC
CASSTGQSYEQYF